The 28 T cell receptor beta chains presented below share a single source sample, sequenced in a study of blood T cell repertoires in COVID-19. Profiled with immunoSEQ multiplex PCR; TCRdb holds only in-frame clones, not every one. Among over 150,000 clones, approximately 88% were seen once, and the ten largest hold 8% to 9.5%. The sequencing input was peripheral blood. These TCRs come from an elderly woman with active or convalescent COVID-19.

J is TRBJ1-5 and V is TRBV19, with 8 nucleotides matching TRBD1. CDR1 is LNHDA, CDR2 SQIVND, per germline (reference sequence). J was trimmed by 5 bases and V by 5 bases; bases with no gene match: 11. The CDR3 is 16 amino acids. The CDR3, as DNA: TGTGCCAGTAGTGCGTCCGGGACAGGAGTTCATCAGCCCCAGCATTTT. This gives the protein CASSASGTGVHQPQHF.

The chain couples TRBV6-5 to TRBJ2-3; TRBD2 might be the D (6 bases). This CDR3 region has 14 residues. The V gene lost 7 bases and the J gene lost 2 bases, with 13 bases spanning the gap. In germline, CDR1 is MNHEY, CDR2 SVGAGI. The CDR3 region has the DNA TGTGCCAGCAACAAGGACTATTCCACAGATACGCAGTATTTT. It codes for CASNKDYSTDTQYF.

The chain recombines TRBV6-2 or TRBV6-3 with TRBJ1-6; 7 bases agree with TRBD1. This CDR3 has 14 residues. Looked up from germline, CDR1 is MNHEY and CDR2 is SVGEGT. The V segment lost 5 bases and the J segment 7 bases; nucleotides outside the gene matches: 5. CDR3 DNA sequence: TGTGCCAGCAGTAACAACAGGGGCAATTCACCCCTCCACTTT. It is translated as CASSNNRGNSPLHF.

The V call is TRBV14, the J call TRBJ1-4; D remains ambiguous. The CDR3 has 16 residues. In germline, CDR1 is SGHDN, CDR2 FVKESK. The V end was cut by 3 bases, the J end by 4 bases, with 15 bases between. CDR3 sequence reads: CASSQKETRFNEKLFF. CDR3 nucleotide sequence: TGTGCCAGCAGCCAGAAAGAGACGAGGTTTAATGAAAAACTGTTTTTT.

The chain has TRBV3-1 (or the pseudogene TRBV3-2) and TRBJ2-6; D may be TRBD1 (5 bases). Per germline, CDR1 LGHDT and CDR2 YNNKEL (reference sequence). The ends were cut back, 2 bases at V and 1 base at J, with 18 bases in the middle. The CDR3 is 19 amino acids. The CDR3 DNA reads as TGTGCCAGCAGCCAAAATTGCCCGGAACAGGTATCTGGGGCCAACGTCCTGACTTTC. It encodes CASSQNCPEQVSGANVLTF.

The gene calls are TRBV6-6 and TRBJ1-2, with TRBD1 matching 7 bases. Germline CDR1 is MNHNY and CDR2 is SVGAGI (reference sequence). The ends lost 5 bases at V and 2 bases at J; junction bases unmatched: 14. This CDR3 has 17 residues. The CDR3 is CASSQSGTDPLNYGYTF. The DNA of the CDR3 is TGTGCCAGCAGTCAGTCCGGGACAGACCCCTTGAACTATGGCTACACCTTC.

Written as DNA, the CDR3 is TGCGCCAGCAGCCCTGGGGGGACAGGGGTCGGGGAGCTGTTTTTT. This translates into CASSPGGTGVGELFF. The chain links TRBV5-1 to TRBJ2-2, with 10 positions matching TRBD1. The CDR3 spans 15 residues. Germline assignment: CDR1 SGHRS and CDR2 YFSETQ. After removal of 4 bases from V and 7 bases from J, the junction contained 7 bases not matched to a gene.

The chain uses TRBV5-1 and TRBJ2-5; a weak D match, TRBD1 (5 bases). Germline V gene sequence: CDR1 SGHRS, CDR2 YFSETQ. Trimming took 0 bases from V and 3 from J, leaving 6 bases between them. This CDR3 has 13 residues. The CDR3 nucleotides read TGCGCCAGCAGCTTGGCCAGGGAAGAGACCCAGTACTTC. Protein product: CASSLAREETQYF.

The V and J genes are TRBV11-2 and TRBJ2-1; tentative D call: TRBD2 (5 bases). With 1 base removed from V and 1 base from J, the gap between germline ends came to 11 bases. CDR3 length: 16 amino acids. Germline CDR1 is SGHAT and CDR2 is FQNNGV. DNA of the CDR3: TGTGCCAGCAGCTTAGTTGGGTCGGGATCCTACAATGAGCAGTTCTTC. Translation gives CASSLVGSGSYNEQFF.

This chain uses TRBV28 with TRBJ1-2; D is perhaps TRBD1 (6 bases). The CDR3 is made up of 14 amino acids. V lost 5 bases, J lost 4 bases, and 14 bases lay in between. Germline lookup yields CDR1 MDHEN and CDR2 SYDVKM. The CDR3 reads CASSRQDNLYGYTF. The CDR3 DNA reads as TGTGCCAGCAGTCGACAGGACAACCTCTATGGCTACACCTTC.

The chain is built from TRBV7-2 and TRBJ2-4, with TRBD2 as a possible D gene (6 bases). Germline values: CDR1 SGHTA, CDR2 FQGNSA. V was trimmed by 1 base and J by 2 bases, leaving 15 bases between them. This CDR3 contains 17 residues. The CDR3 spells CASSLDGGSGTKNIQYF. The CDR3 nucleotides read TGTGCCAGCAGCTTAGATGGGGGGAGTGGGACCAAAAACATTCAGTACTTC.

The CDR3 DNA is TGTGCCAGTAGTTTAGGGACTAGCGGGGGGATCTCCTACAATGAGCAGTTCTTC. It specifies CASSLGTSGGISYNEQFF. The chain is built from TRBV19 and TRBJ2-1; 15 bases line up with TRBD2. The junction had 5 bases not matched to a gene; V was cut back by 5 bases and J by 0 bases. Germline V gene data show CDR1 as LNHDA and CDR2 as SQIVND (reference sequence). The CDR3 is 18 residues long.

This chain uses TRBV9 with TRBJ2-6; D remains ambiguous. The V end was cut by 7 bases, the J end by 0 bases, with 8 bases between. Germline V lookup: CDR1 SGDLS, CDR2 YYNGEE. The CDR3 is 14 residues long. As DNA, the CDR3 is TGTGCCAGCGGTGAGGACTCTGGGGCCAACGTCCTGACTTTC. The encoded protein is CASGEDSGANVLTF. Full variable domain (outside the CDR3, taken from reference TRBV9 and TRBJ2-6): DSGVTQTPKHLITATGQRVTLRCSPRSGDLSVYWYQQSLDQGLQFLIQYYNGEERAKGNILERFSAQQFPDLHSELNLSSLELGDSALYFCASGEDSGANVLTFGAGSRLTVL.

The chain links TRBV2 to TRBJ1-5, with unresolved D. There are 14 residues in the CDR3. The germline gives CDR1 SNHLY, CDR2 FYNNEI. The ends were cut back, 0 bases at V and 7 bases at J, with 10 bases in the middle. The CDR3 nucleotides read TGTGCCAGCAGTGAAGCCATGGAGGGCCAGCCCCAGCATTTT. Amino acid sequence: CASSEAMEGQPQHF. Looking up the rest from reference TRBV2 and TRBJ1-5 gives the full variable domain: EPEVTQTPSHQVTQMGQEVILRCVPISNHLYFYWYRQILGQKVEFLVSFYNNEISEKSEIFDDQFSVERPDGSNFTLKIRSTKLEDSAMYFCASSEAMEGQPQHFGDGTRLSIL.

The chain links TRBV3-1 (or the pseudogene TRBV3-2) to TRBJ2-2, with 8 bases lining up with TRBD1. V shed 5 bases and J 5 bases; nucleotides not matched to a gene: 7. CDR3 length: 15 residues. CDR1 LGHDT and CDR2 YNNKEL come from the germline V gene (reference sequence). CDR3 in amino acids: CASSSRQGLTGELFF. For the CDR3, the DNA is TGTGCCAGCAGCTCCCGACAGGGGCTGACCGGGGAGCTGTTTTTT.

The V call is TRBV6-6, the J call TRBJ1-6; no definite D call. Trimming pared 5 bases from V and 6 bases from J, leaving 14 bases between. The CDR3 is 15 residues long. CDR1 and CDR2 (germline): MNHNY, SVGAGI (reference sequence). The CDR3 region has the DNA TGTGCCAGCAGTGCTATATCGACGGGTAATTCACCCCTCCACTTT. Its translation: CASSAISTGNSPLHF.

CDR3 in DNA: TGTGCCAGCAGCTTGTCGAGCAATGAGCAGTTCTTC. It specifies CASSLSSNEQFF. V gene TRBV5-6 combines with J gene TRBJ2-1, with D uncertain. This CDR3 comprises 12 residues. Germline CDR1 is SGHDT and CDR2 is YYEEEE. V lost 1 base, J lost 6 bases, and 5 bases lay in between.

The chain recombines TRBV3-1 (or the pseudogene TRBV3-2) with TRBJ1-4, with D uncertain. Germline CDR1 and CDR2: LGHDT and YNNKEL (reference sequence). The CDR3 is 15 amino acids. Trimming shortened V by 2 bases and J by 0 bases, and 7 bases separated the two germline ends. The DNA of the CDR3 is TGTGCCAGCAGCCAATCTGCAGCAACTAATGAAAAACTGTTTTTT. Protein product: CASSQSAATNEKLFF.

This clone appeared a few times. This chain links TRBV6-2 or TRBV6-3 with TRBJ2-7; a weak D match, TRBD1 (6 bases). The V and J ends lost 5 bases and 4 bases respectively, with 15 bases between them. Germline CDR1 and CDR2: MNHEY and SVGEGT. The CDR3 covers 14 residues. The CDR3 region has the DNA TGTGCCAGCAGTCAGAGGACAGAGTGGTACGAGCAGTACTTC. Translation gives CASSQRTEWYEQYF.

This chain links TRBV19 with TRBJ2-1; perhaps TRBD2 as D (6 bases). Per the germline V gene, CDR1 is LNHDA and CDR2 is SQIVND (reference sequence). This CDR3 has 16 residues. V was clipped by 4 bases and J by 10 bases, with 23 bases between them. In DNA, the CDR3 is TGTGCCAGTAGTACCAAGGGACTCCGCTTCTCCGGAGAGCAGTTCTTC. Residues: CASSTKGLRFSGEQFF.

The chain employs TRBV18 and TRBJ2-7; 7 positions match TRBD1. This CDR3 spans 13 amino acids. V gave up 3 bases and J gave up 5 bases; unmatched junction bases: 4. Germline lookup yields CDR1 KGHSH and CDR2 LQKENI. CDR3 coding DNA: TGTGCCAGCTCACCCGACAGGGTACACGAGCAGTACTTC. As protein: CASSPDRVHEQYF.

The chain is built from TRBV10-1 and TRBJ1-1, with D perhaps matching TRBD1 (6 bases). Germline V CDR1 and CDR2: WNHNN, SYGVQD (reference sequence). The V end was cut by 2 bases, the J end by 2 bases, with 9 bases between. This CDR3 has 14 residues. Written as DNA, the CDR3 is TGCGCCAGCAGTGAGAAACAGGGTAACACTGAAGCTTTCTTT. Protein: CASSEKQGNTEAFF.

This clone was detected only a few times. The chain carries TRBV10-3 and TRBJ1-6, with D possibly being TRBD1 (5 bases). CDR1 ENHRY and CDR2 SYGVKD come from the germline V gene. The ends were cut back, 10 bases at V and 7 bases at J, with 17 bases in the middle. The CDR3 sequence is 14 residues long. CDR3 coding DNA: TGTGCCACCGGGGGAGGAAGACTCAATTCACCCCTCCACTTT. Residues: CATGGGRLNSPLHF.

V and J are TRBV5-4 and TRBJ1-4; D is unresolved. The V and J ends lost 0 bases and 3 bases respectively, with 12 bases between them. This CDR3 has 16 amino acids. CDR1 SGHNT and CDR2 YYREEE come from the germline V gene (reference sequence). The CDR3 sequence is CASSLAGGLANEKLFF. The DNA for the CDR3 is TGTGCCAGCAGCTTGGCCGGAGGGTTGGCTAATGAAAAACTGTTTTTT.

The CDR3 loop is CASSLAELSYEQYF. CDR3 bases: TGTGCCAGCAGCTTAGCTGAGCTTTCCTACGAGCAGTACTTC. The chain has TRBV11-3 and TRBJ2-7; the D is unclear. Germline values: CDR1 SGHNT, CDR2 YENEEA. The CDR3 has 14 amino acids. V was shortened by 1 base and J by 1 base, with 8 bases between the two germline ends. Together with reference TRBV11-3 and TRBJ2-7, the CDR3 gives the full variable domain: EAGVVQSPRYKIIEKKQPVAFWCNPISGHNTLYWYLQNLGQGPELLIRYENEEAVDDSQLPKDRFSAERLKGVDSTLKIQPAELGDSAVYLCASSLAELSYEQYFGPGTRLTVT.

The rearrangement uses TRBV6-5 and TRBJ1-2; no clear D. V gave up 5 bases and J gave up 2 bases, with 12 bases separating them. The CDR3 covers 14 residues. The V gene's germline CDR1 is MNHEY and CDR2 SVGAGI. CDR3 nucleotide sequence: TGTGCCAGCAGTAATGGGCAGAGAAACTATGGCTACACCTTC. Translated, it gives CASSNGQRNYGYTF.

This chain connects TRBV30 to TRBJ1-1; possible D gene TRBD1, 6 bases. Germline loops: CDR1 GTSNPN, CDR2 SVGIG (reference sequence). V lost 0 bases, J lost 10 bases, and 15 bases lay in between. The CDR3 contains 13 residues. The CDR3: CAWSVTQGLRAFF. Written as DNA, the CDR3 is TGTGCCTGGAGTGTTACTCAGGGGCTGCGAGCTTTCTTT.

V is TRBV7-2 and J is TRBJ1-6, with 8 bases that match TRBD1. This CDR3 has 18 residues. V lost 1 base to trimming and J lost 0 bases; unmatched junction nucleotides: 5. Germline CDR1 reads SGHTA; CDR2 reads FQGNSA. CDR3 nucleotide sequence: TGTGCCAGCAGCTTAGGATGGACAGGGCCCTCCTATAATTCACCCCTCCACTTT. It yields the protein CASSLGWTGPSYNSPLHF. The variable domain in full, with the rest retrieved from reference TRBV7-2 and TRBJ1-6, is GAGVSQSPSNKVTEKGKDVELRCDPISGHTALYWYRQSLGQGLEFLIYFQGNSAPDKSGLPSDRFSAERTGGSVSTLTIQRTQQEDSAVYLCASSLGWTGPSYNSPLHFGNGTRLTVT.